This paragraph reports one TCR beta chain. Which antigen it targets is not known. The input lacks base qualities; no much larger clone sits a single base away. The source of the sample is a study of blood T cell repertoires in COVID-19 (TCRdb year 2020). Describing the broader study: The collaborator samples originated in the United States, Italy and Spain and spanned the acute and convalescent phases of COVID-19. The repertoires were made available in a free public database intended to serve as a resource for research on the immune response to SARS-CoV-2. Where HLA class I and class II types were available, the types were taken from metadata supplied by the sample provider, not from assay-based typing. Nearly every sample came with metadata listing a de-identified subject ID, COVID-19 status, age in years and sex. Samples were obtained from the ongoing ImmuneRACE study (first 160 participants) and from over a thousand subjects provided by 6 global collaborators. The dataset comprised deeply sampled blood TCRbeta repertoires from subjects exposed to, actively infected with, or recovered from COVID-19. The material from the prospective study consisted of cDNA or gDNA derived from T cells, B-cell-depleted T cells, or PBMCs.

TCRbeta CDR3 regions were amplified from genomic DNA using the immunoSEQ Assay, a bias-controlled multiplex PCR. As for the authors' bioinformatics: Nucleated cell counts per sample were estimated from amplification of reference gene primers within the assay. To quantify the absolute abundance of each unique TCRbeta CDR3 rearrangement, sequence reads were collapsed and filtered. For each sample, productive Simpson clonality was calculated as the square root of Simpson's diversity index over productive rearrangements. TCRdb obtained this table from immuneACCESS and retained in-frame rearrangements with V and J assigned. These tables miss some clones; where compared with another copy, unresolved V genes account for less than half of the shortfall, and the remainder is unexplained. Clone size and V and J calls were adopted from that table, with D and trimming inferred from the DNA. The sample table shows about 94,000 clones, and about 80% are seen once. The ten most abundant clones make up about 6.3% of the sample.

Results the study describes overall, beyond this receptor: How much clinical and demographic metadata was included differed by source and by participant, and the metadata was provided uncurated.

The V and J ends are trimmed by 4 bases and 0 bases, leaving 7 bases between them. Taken from the germline V gene (reference sequence), the CDR1 and CDR2 loops are SGHNT and YYREEE. The CDR3 holds 13 amino acids from the cysteine to the phenylalanine. Only the CDR3 part of the read is kept: 39 bases, read in frame from the first base. The collaborating institutions used their own protocols to collect whole blood in K2EDTA tubes. For TCRbeta analysis, collaborators shipped samples in one of three forms: frozen whole blood, isolated PBMCs, or DNA extracted from either of those sample types. This receptor was identified in a man aged 55 to 70 with acute or convalescent COVID-19. The rearrangement combines TRBV5-4 with TRBJ1-1; a tentative D match to TRBD1 spans 5 bases. The source material was peripheral blood. The sequenced DNA: TGTGCCAGCAGCCGACAGATGAACACTGAAGCTTTCTTT. It specifies CASSRQMNTEAFF.